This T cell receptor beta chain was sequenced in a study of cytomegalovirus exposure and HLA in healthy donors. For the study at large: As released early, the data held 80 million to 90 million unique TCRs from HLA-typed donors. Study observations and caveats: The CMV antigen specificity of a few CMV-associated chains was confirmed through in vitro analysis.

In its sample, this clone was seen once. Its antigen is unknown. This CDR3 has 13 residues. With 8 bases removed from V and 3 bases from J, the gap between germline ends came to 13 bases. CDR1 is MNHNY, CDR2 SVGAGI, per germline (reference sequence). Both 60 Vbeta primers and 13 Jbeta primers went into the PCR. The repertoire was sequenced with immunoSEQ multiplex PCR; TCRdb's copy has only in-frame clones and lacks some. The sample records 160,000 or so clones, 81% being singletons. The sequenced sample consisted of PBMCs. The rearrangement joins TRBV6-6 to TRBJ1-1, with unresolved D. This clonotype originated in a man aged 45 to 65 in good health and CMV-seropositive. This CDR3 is CASGPGSYTEAFF. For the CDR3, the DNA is TGTGCCAGCGGGCCCGGGAGTTACACTGAAGCTTTCTTT.